This entry concerns a single TCR beta chain. Its cognate antigen is unknown. The data were taken from a study of shared clonotypes between healthy human individuals. Healthy HIV-negative adults with no recent acute infections or vaccinations were recruited as donors. Study-wide results and caveats: Naive subsets usually exceeded memory subsets in estimated richness. Relative to clonotypes present in all four donors, those not shared had lower generation probabilities.

Evenly divided among several immunoSEQ plates was the genomic DNA of each subset. The assay was immunoSEQ multiplex PCR, and TCRdb's table has in-frame clones only and misses some. The data show some 690,000 clones, 80% to 95% seen once. CDR3 length: 18 residues. The germline V gene has CDR1 MRHNA and CDR2 SNTAGT. Between the trimmed V and J ends, which lost 2 bases and 0 bases, there was a span of 18 bases. What was sequenced was memory CD8+ T cells from PBMCs. Subset given: CD45RO+ cells pooled with CCR7-negative TemRA cells. This clonotype was sampled from a man aged 18 to 35 in good health. Some clones in this sample may be carry-over from other donors' samples. This chain links TRBV6-4 with TRBJ2-3; D gene ambiguous. CDR3 sequence: CASSDPLWLIPSTDTQYF. CDR3 nucleotides: TGTGCCAGCAGTGACCCCCTCTGGCTTATACCTAGCACAGATACGCAGTATTTT.